The source of this TCR beta chain is a study of shared clonotypes between healthy human individuals. Study overall: In total, the donors were a couple of women and three men aged 18 to 49.

Some clones are missing from TCRdb's copy, which holds only in-frame ones; the method was immunoSEQ multiplex PCR. The sample has over a million clones; more than 75% are singletons. Germline CDR1 reads MDHEN; CDR2 reads SYDVKM. The CDR3 totals 15 residues. Trimming shortened V by 5 bases and J by 0 bases, and 11 bases separated the two germline ends. The sequence was collected from a man between 18 and 35 years old in good health. Some clones in this sample may be carry-over from other donors' samples. The genes are TRBV28 and TRBJ1-3; D unclear. Sequencing input: memory CD4+ T cells from PBMCs. Subset given: CD45RA-negative fraction. In DNA form, the CDR3 reads TGTGCCAGCAGTACTTCCAGAGGCTCTGGAAACACCATATATTTT. Protein product: CASSTSRGSGNTIYF.